The sample holds many counts of the clone carrying this TCR beta chain. This sample was taken from a study of blood T cell repertoires in COVID-19. Authors' methods: Scientists estimated how many nucleated cells there were by amplifying reference gene primers. Produced via immunoSEQ multiplex PCR; TCRdb's table is partial and in-frame only. That table furnishes V, J and clone size, whereas the DNA furnished D and trimming. The sample lists about 380,000 clones, around 85% occurring once. Trimming removed 9 bases from V and 0 bases from J, with 17 bases in between. CDR1 is LNHDA, CDR2 SQIVND, per germline (reference sequence). The CDR3 is 15 residues long.

This clonotype was sampled from a woman aged 18-29 years with acute or convalescent COVID-19. The sequenced material came from peripheral blood. V usage is TRBV19 and J usage is TRBJ1-2; D gene uncertain. CDR3 DNA sequence: TGTGCCAGCCAGAGGAACGATCTAGCTAACTATGGCTACACCTTC. As protein: CASQRNDLANYGYTF.